The 2 T cell receptor beta chains below were found in one sample sequenced in a study of blood T cells in healthy people across ages. Sample-barcoded 5' priming and a J-beta primer mix drove a second PCR of about 6 to 12 cycles. A single record per CDR3 protein comes from TCRdb applying MiXCR to the 5' RACE reads. The table records approximately 940,000 distinct CDR3 sequences, about 48% of them present only once. Sequencing was performed on blood. These receptors were collected from a man in his thirties or forties in good health.

V and J are TRBV27 and TRBJ1-1, with D unresolved. Germline V gene sequence: CDR1 MNHEY, CDR2 SMNVEV (reference sequence). With 6 bases removed from V and 11 bases from J, the gap between germline ends came to 19 bases. The CDR3 sequence is 13 residues long. The CDR3 loop reads CASRLEVGGVAFF. The CDR3 bases are TGTGCCAGCAGGTTAGAAGTGGGAGGAGTGGCTTTCTTT.

The V gene is TRBV5-1, the J gene TRBJ1-2, with TRBD1 matching over 10 bases. There are 12 residues in the CDR3. In germline, CDR1 is SGHRS, CDR2 YFSETQ. V gave up 5 bases and J gave up 8 bases; unmatched junction bases: 3. This CDR3 is CASRTGGSGYTF. The CDR3 region has the DNA TGCGCCAGCAGGACAGGGGGCTCGGGCTACACCTTC.